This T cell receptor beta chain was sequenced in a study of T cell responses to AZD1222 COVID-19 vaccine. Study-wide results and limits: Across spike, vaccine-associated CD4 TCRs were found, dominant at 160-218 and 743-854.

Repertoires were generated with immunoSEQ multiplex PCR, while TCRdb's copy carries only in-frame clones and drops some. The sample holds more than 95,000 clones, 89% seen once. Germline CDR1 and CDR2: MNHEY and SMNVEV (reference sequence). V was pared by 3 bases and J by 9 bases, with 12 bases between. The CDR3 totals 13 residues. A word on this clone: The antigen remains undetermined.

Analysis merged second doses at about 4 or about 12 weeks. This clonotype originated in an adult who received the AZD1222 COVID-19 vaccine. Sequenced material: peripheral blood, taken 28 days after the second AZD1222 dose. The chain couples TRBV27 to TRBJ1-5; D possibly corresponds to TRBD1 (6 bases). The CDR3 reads CASSLKGGLPQHF. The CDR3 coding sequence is TGTGCCAGCAGTTTGAAGGGGGGACTGCCCCAGCATTTT.